The entry that follows covers one TCR beta chain sequence. Its target is not known. The data stem from a study of response to subunit inactivated influenza vaccine. V dropped 2 bases and J dropped 2 bases, with 11 bases sitting between them. This CDR3 comprises 15 residues. Study results and limitations: The authors suggested that every seasonal influenza vaccination recruits few new T cells.

TCRdb reanalysed the RT-PCR reads using MiXCR and keeps one entry per CDR3 protein. The table records about 300,000 distinct CDR3 sequences, around a fifth of them present only once. The chain is built from TRBV12-3 or TRBV12-4 and TRBJ2-3; D remains ambiguous. The source is a man aged 50 to 75 who received an inactivated influenza vaccine. Sequencing was performed on PBMCs from blood, taken approximately 20 months after vaccination. The CDR3 sequence: CASSLLDAVTDTQYF. CDR3 coding DNA: TGTGCCAGCAGTTTATTAGACGCAGTCACAGATACGCAGTATTTT.